These T cell receptor beta chains were read from a single sample in a study of regulatory T cells in long-lasting Graves disease. TCRdb ran MiXCR on the multiplex PCR reads and lists one entry per CDR3 protein. The table records over 500,000 distinct CDR3 sequences, around 15% of them present only once. The same sample was also used in a study of T cells in Graves' hyperthyroidism and ophthalmopathy.

The sequenced sample was peripheral blood mononuclear cells (PBMCs), obtained at new diagnosis, from a patient treated with antithyroid drugs. Source of these receptors: a woman aged 25 to 39 with Graves disease. The CDR3 runs from the conserved cysteine through the conserved F or W. A D gene is named only where the DNA matches it firmly. Expanded clones are given a class, and other clones once, few, many or no size at all.

TRBJ1-6 | TRBV25-1 | 13 | TRBD1 | few | TGTGCCAGCAGGGACAGGGTTGATTCACCCCTCCACTTT | CASRDRVDSPLHF
TRBJ1-4 | TRBV2 | 16 | NA | many | TGTGCCAGCAGCCGGGACACGGGAGCCACTAATGAAAAACTGTTTTTT | CASSRDTGATNEKLFF
TRBJ1-3 | TRBV20-1 | 14 | NA | NA | TGCAGTGCTAGAGGGGCAGACTCTGGAAACACCATATATTTT | CSARGADSGNTIYF
TRBJ2-3 | TRBV19 | 15 | TRBD1 | NA | TGTGCCAGTAATAACGGACAGGGCTACGCAGATACGCAGTATTTT | CASNNGQGYADTQYF
TRBJ2-1 | TRBV27 | 16 | NA | many | TGTGCCAGCAGTTTAGAGAGCCTCAGCTCCTACAATGAGCAGTTCTTC | CASSLESLSSYNEQFF
TRBJ1-2 | TRBV4-1 | 13 | NA | NA | TGCGCCAGCAGCCCGCTCTCAAGCTATGGCTACACCTTC | CASSPLSSYGYTF
TRBJ2-1 | TRBV11-2 | 14 | NA | many | TGTGCCAGTTCAGGGAGCAGGGTAGTCAATGAGCAGTTCTTC | CASSGSRVVNEQFF
TRBJ2-5 | TRBV5-5 | 15 | TRBD1 | many | TGTGCCAGCAGTAGAGGACAGGCCCGCCAAGAGACCCAGTACTTC | CASSRGQARQETQYF
TRBJ2-1 | TRBV30 | 12 | TRBD1 | few | TGTGCCTGGAGTGCGACAGGGAATGAGCAGTTCTTC | CAWSATGNEQFF
TRBJ1-5 | TRBV19 | 17 | NA | many | TGTGCCAGTAGTATAAGGGGCCCTCCGGGCGCGAATCAGCCCCAGCATTTT | CASSIRGPPGANQPQHF
TRBJ2-5 | TRBV7-9 | 15 | TRBD1 | many | TGTGCCAGCAGCCGGGGGACAGGGATCGGAGAGACCCAGTACTTC | CASSRGTGIGETQYF
TRBJ1-1 | TRBV19 | 14 | NA | NA | TGTGCCAGTAGCTGGGGGAGCCTGTGCGCTGAAGCTTTCTTT | CASSWGSLCAEAFF
TRBJ1-6 | TRBV19 | 15 | NA | NA | TGTGCCAGTAGTACCTACGTGAGCCCTAATTCACCCCTCCACTTT | CASSTYVSPNSPLHF
TRBJ2-7 | TRBV7-2 | 13 | TRBD2 | many | TGTGCCAGCAGCTCCGGACTAGCCCCCGAGCAGTACTTC | CASSSGLAPEQYF
TRBJ2-1 | TRBV28 | 10 | NA | many | TGTGCCAGCAGTTTTGGAGAGCAGTTCTTC | CASSFGEQFF
TRBJ2-7 | TRBV6-1 | 12 | NA | few | TGTGCCAGCAGTGACGGGGAATACGAGCAGTACTTC | CASSDGEYEQYF
TRBJ1-3 | TRBV2 | 14 | NA | many | TGTGCCAGCAGGCCCCGGGGGGCTGGAAACACCATATATTTT | CASRPRGAGNTIYF
TRBJ2-5 | TRBV7-9 | 12 | NA | many | TGTGCCAGCAGCTTAGACTTAGGGACCCAGTACTTC | CASSLDLGTQYF
TRBJ2-3 | TRBV6-1 | 11 | NA | NA | TGTGCCAGCAGGGGACGGGTGGCGCAGTATTTT | CASRGRVAQYF
TRBJ2-1 | TRBV30 | 14 | NA | NA | TGTGCCTGGAGTGACTGGGACTCTAACGGTGAGCAGTTCTTC | CAWSDWDSNGEQFF
TRBJ2-7 | TRBV28 | 11 | NA | NA | TGTGCCAGCAGTTTAAAATACGAGCTGTACTTC | CASSLKYELYF
TRBJ1-3 | TRBV11-2 | 16 | NA | few | TGTGCCAGCAGCTCCTACTTACGGGGCTCTGGAAACACCATATATTTT | CASSSYLRGSGNTIYF
TRBJ2-1 | TRBV18 | 15 | TRBD2 | few | TGTGCCAGCTCAGTAGCGGGAGAGTCCTACAATGAGCAGTTCTTC | CASSVAGESYNEQFF
TRBJ1-3 | TRBV18 | 18 | NA | few | TGTGCCAGCTCACCACGGGCCCGGAGTTCGGATTTTGGAAACACCATATATTTT | CASSPRARSSDFGNTIYF
TRBJ2-7 | TRBV2 | 15 | TRBD2 | many | TGTGCCAGCAGGGGGGGGACTAGCGGCTCCTACGAGCAGTACTTC | CASRGGTSGSYEQYF
TRBJ2-3 | TRBV20-1 | 14 | NA | NA | TGCAGTGCTACGTACGGTCCCAGCACAGATACGCAGTATTTT | CSATYGPSTDTQYF
TRBJ1-2 | TRBV27 | 15 | NA | few | TGTGCCAGCAGTCCCCTCGGGCAGGGCGTCTGGGGCTACACCTTC | CASSPLGQGVWGYTF
TRBJ2-7 | TRBV5-8 | 14 | NA | NA | TGTGCCGTCCGCGGAGGGGACGTCTCCTACGAGCAGTACTTC | CAVRGGDVSYEQYF
TRBJ1-5 | TRBV12-3/TRBV12-4 | 11 | NA | few | TGTGCCAGCAGTGGGGATCAGCCCCAGCATTTT | CASSGDQPQHF
TRBJ1-1 | TRBV27 | 17 | NA | NA | TGTGCCAGCAGTTTTTCAGGGAGCCAGGGATGGAACACTGAAGCTTTCTTT | CASSFSGSQGWNTEAFF
TRBJ1-1 | TRBV6-1 | 14 | NA | few | TGTGCCAGCACTCCAACTAGGGGAGCGACTGAAGCTTTCTTT | CASTPTRGATEAFF
TRBJ1-2 | TRBV29-1 | 14 | NA | few | TGCAGCGTTGTTGACGCAGTGGGTGGGTATGGCTACACCTTC | CSVVDAVGGYGYTF
TRBJ2-5 | TRBV7-9 | 14 | NA | NA | TGTGCCAGCAGCGAAGCCAGGGCCCAAGAGACCCAGTACTTC | CASSEARAQETQYF
TRBJ1-1 | TRBV19 | 15 | NA | many | TGTGCCAGTCGACAGGTGGGGGCCTTGGGCACTGAAGCTTTCTTT | CASRQVGALGTEAFF
TRBJ2-5 | TRBV11-2 | 16 | TRBD1 | NA | TGTGCCAGCAGCTTAGATTTAATACAGGGGTTCAAGACCCAGTACTTC | CASSLDLIQGFKTQYF
TRBJ1-1 | TRBV28 | 14 | NA | few | TGTGCCAGCCCTAGACGGGGGATGAACACTGAAGCTTTCTTT | CASPRRGMNTEAFF
TRBJ2-7 | TRBV2 | 13 | TRBD1 | many | TGTGCCAGCAGCACCCAGGGGGCGCGGGAGCAGTACTTC | CASSTQGAREQYF
TRBJ1-2 | TRBV28 | 15 | TRBD1 | NA | TGTGCCAGCAGTCCACAGGACAGGGACAACTATGGCTACACCTTC | CASSPQDRDNYGYTF
TRBJ1-2 | TRBV28 | 14 | NA | many | TGTGCCAGCAGTTTTCAGAGCTCGGTCTATGGCTACACCTTC | CASSFQSSVYGYTF
TRBJ2-7 | TRBV12-3/TRBV12-4 | 14 | TRBD1 | NA | TGTGCCAGCAGTTTGACAAACAGGGGGTACAAGCAGTACTTC | CASSLTNRGYKQYF
TRBJ2-6 | TRBV30 | 15 | NA | few | TGTGCCTGGAGGGAGGTTGGCTCTGGGGCCAACGTCCTGACTTTC | CAWREVGSGANVLTF
TRBJ2-3 | TRBV6-5 | 18 | TRBD2 | many | TGTGCCAGCAGTTACACAGACTGGACTAGCGGGAGTTCAGATACGCAGTATTTT | CASSYTDWTSGSSDTQYF
TRBJ2-1 | TRBV28 | 14 | NA | NA | TGTGCCGTGGCAGGGACCAGCTCCTACAATGAGCAGTTCTTC | CAVAGTSSYNEQFF
TRBJ2-6 | TRBV28 | 17 | TRBD1 | many | TGTGCCAGCTTCAGTAGGACAGGACACTCTGGGGCCAACGTCCTGACTTTC | CASFSRTGHSGANVLTF